This T cell receptor (beta chain) was observed in a study of cytomegalovirus exposure and HLA in healthy donors. The PCR employed 60 Vbeta primers together with 13 Jbeta primers. Clones were read by immunoSEQ multiplex PCR, and TCRdb kept only the in-frame ones, dropping some. This sample's table has 55,000 to 75,000 clones. Trimming stripped 7 bases from V and 0 bases from J, with 18 bases between. The CDR3 contains 16 residues. CDR1 is MNHEY, CDR2 SMNVEV, per germline (reference sequence). A word on this clone: Its antigen is still unknown.

Overall study findings and caveats: Apparent HLA restriction characterized most CMV-associated TCR beta chains in a later analysis.

The chain uses TRBV27 and TRBJ1-1; D gene unclear. The origin of this receptor is a woman in her 30s in good health and CMV-seronegative. The sequencing input was PBMCs. CDR3 nucleotides: TGTGCCAGCACCCTAAGACTTGGAGGTATGAACACTGAAGCTTTCTTT. As protein: CASTLRLGGMNTEAFF.